The rows below give T cell receptor beta chains drawn from one sample of a study of cytomegalovirus exposure and HLA in healthy donors. Sequencing was performed with immunoSEQ multiplex PCR; in TCRdb, only in-frame clones are kept and a portion is missing. Seen here are about 120,000 clones, around two thirds observed once, and the top ten hold about 7.9%. The sequencing input was PBMCs. The source is a woman aged 40 to 50 in good health and CMV-seropositive. Both conserved end residues are part of each CDR3. A D gene is named only where the DNA matches it firmly. Clone size, where shown, is once, few, many, or a class for clones that have expanded.

clone_size,j_call,v_call,d_call,cdr3_aa,cdr3_nt
NA,TRBJ2-3,TRBV19,NA,CASRTGDTQYF,TGTGCCAGTAGAACGGGGGATACGCAGTATTTT
NA,TRBJ1-2,TRBV7-2,NA,CASSLLTTGSGYTF,TGTGCCAGCAGCTTATTGACCACAGGGAGTGGCTACACCTTC
NA,TRBJ1-1,TRBV6-1,NA,CASSDRGGVNTEAFF,TGTGCCAGCAGTGATAGGGGGGGAGTAAACACTGAAGCTTTCTTT
once,TRBJ2-7,TRBV11-2,TRBD2,CASSLLDGGSYEQYF,TGTGCCAGCAGCTTACTGGACGGGGGGTCCTACGAGCAGTACTTC
few,TRBJ1-5,TRBV7-2,NA,CATGSSNQPQHF,TGTGCCACGGGAAGTAGCAATCAGCCCCAGCATTTT
NA,TRBJ1-2,TRBV6-5,NA,CASSSLSTGNYGYTF,TGTGCCAGCAGTTCTCTCTCAACAGGGAACTATGGCTACACCTTC
NA,TRBJ2-1,TRBV6-5,NA,CASKPGFSYNEQFF,TGTGCCAGCAAGCCGGGATTCTCCTACAATGAGCAGTTCTTC
NA,TRBJ1-1,TRBV5-1,TRBD1,CASSLEGGQMNTEAFF,TGCGCCAGCAGCTTGGAGGGGGGACAGATGAACACTGAAGCTTTCTTT
NA,TRBJ2-7,TRBV4-1,NA,CASSQVAGGQDEQYF,TGCGCCAGCAGCCAAGTGGCAGGTGGCCAGGACGAGCAGTACTTC
NA,TRBJ2-5,TRBV5-8,TRBD1,CASSLAGQGYGETQYF,TGTGCCAGCAGCTTGGCGGGACAGGGGTATGGAGAGACCCAGTACTTC
NA,TRBJ1-3,TRBV7-2,NA,CASSFPGNTIYF,TGTGCCAGCAGCTTCCCAGGAAACACCATATATTTT
few,TRBJ2-7,TRBV5-1,TRBD2,CASSLGEGPSEQYF,TGCGCCAGCAGCTTGGGGGAGGGGCCCAGCGAGCAGTACTTC
NA,TRBJ2-7,TRBV18,NA,CASSPSAGYDEQYF,TGTGCCAGCTCACCATCGGCAGGGTACGACGAGCAGTACTTC
NA,TRBJ2-1,TRBV5-4,NA,CASSLEGGGFYNEQFF,TGTGCCAGCAGCTTAGAAGGTGGCGGTTTTTACAATGAGCAGTTCTTC
NA,TRBJ2-5,TRBV7-2,TRBD2,CASSLEVAGGTQYF,TGTGCCAGCAGCTTAGAGGTGGCGGGGGGGACCCAGTACTTC
NA,TRBJ2-5,TRBV10-3,NA,CAISEPGQHQETQYF,TGTGCCATCAGTGAACCTGGACAGCACCAAGAGACCCAGTACTTC
few,TRBJ1-1,TRBV6-5,NA,CASSRRGEAFF,TGTGCCAGCAGTAGAAGGGGGGAAGCTTTCTTT
NA,TRBJ1-3,TRBV5-4,NA,CASSLVVAGYRGNTIYF,TGTGCCAGCAGCTTGGTGGTGGCTGGGTACAGAGGAAACACCATATATTTT
few,TRBJ1-5,TRBV5-1,TRBD1,CASSLGGGNQPQHF,TGCGCCAGCAGCTTGGGAGGGGGCAACCAGCCCCAGCATTTT
once,TRBJ2-7,TRBV7-6,TRBD1,CASSFGTAAYEQYF,TGTGCCAGCAGCTTTGGGACAGCGGCCTACGAGCAGTACTTC
few,TRBJ1-1,TRBV7-2,NA,CASSLWRGGDTEAFF,TGTGCCAGCAGCCTTTGGAGGGGGGGTGACACTGAAGCTTTCTTT
NA,TRBJ1-4,TRBV5-1,TRBD1,CASSWSGTEEKLFF,TGCGCCAGCAGCTGGTCGGGGACAGAAGAAAAACTGTTTTTT
NA,TRBJ1-1,TRBV6-5,NA,CASSSGQPEAFF,TGTGCCAGCAGTTCCGGACAGCCTGAAGCTTTCTTT
NA,TRBJ2-5,TRBV7-2,TRBD1,CASSPGQGAKAQYF,TGTGCCAGCAGCCCCGGACAGGGGGCGAAGGCCCAGTACTTC
NA,TRBJ2-5,TRBV6-6,TRBD2,CASSGKLAGGQETQYF,TGTGCCAGCTCCGGGAAACTAGCGGGGGGCCAAGAGACCCAGTACTTC
NA,TRBJ2-7,TRBV6-1,NA,CATQGTNRGEQYF,TGTGCCACCCAAGGAACAAACCGAGGGGAGCAGTACTTC
NA,TRBJ2-1,TRBV5-1,NA,CASSQVRRSSYNEQFF,TGCGCCAGCAGCCAGGTACGGCGAAGCTCCTACAATGAGCAGTTCTTC
NA,TRBJ1-2,TRBV4-3,NA,CASSHDSGLPQNYGYTF,TGCGCCAGCAGCCATGATTCCGGACTCCCACAAAACTATGGCTACACCTTC
NA,TRBJ2-1,TRBV9,NA,CASSVAKGLGRGVYNEQFF,TGTGCCAGCAGCGTAGCTAAGGGGTTGGGTCGCGGGGTCTACAATGAGCAGTTCTTC
NA,TRBJ1-1,TRBV4-3,NA,CASSPTDEMNTEAFF,TGCGCCAGCAGCCCGACAGACGAGATGAACACTGAAGCTTTCTTT
once,TRBJ2-2,TRBV6-4,NA,CASRQGPTGELFF,TGTGCCAGCAGGCAGGGTCCCACCGGGGAGCTGTTTTTT
NA,TRBJ1-2,TRBV10-3,NA,CAISDSGGYTF,TGTGCCATCAGTGATTCGGGGGGCTACACCTTC
NA,TRBJ1-1,TRBV5-1,TRBD1,CASRGQGLGEAFF,TGCGCCAGCAGGGGACAGGGTTTGGGTGAAGCTTTCTTT
NA,TRBJ2-1,TRBV13,NA,CASSLGRNEQFF,TGTGCCAGCAGCTTAGGTCGCAATGAGCAGTTCTTC
NA,TRBJ1-2,TRBV19,NA,CASSIDRYYGYTF,TGTGCCAGTAGTATAGACAGGTACTATGGCTACACCTTC
NA,TRBJ1-1,TRBV4-2,TRBD1,CASSQRQGAGVRAFF,TGTGCCAGCAGCCAACGACAGGGGGCAGGGGTGAGGGCTTTCTTT
NA,TRBJ2-2,TRBV10-3,TRBD1,CAIRDPGTANTGELFF,TGTGCCATCAGGGACCCCGGGACAGCGAACACCGGGGAGCTGTTTTTT
few,TRBJ1-5,TRBV7-2,NA,CASSFPFQPQHF,TGTGCCAGCAGCTTTCCATTCCAGCCCCAGCATTTT
NA,TRBJ1-1,TRBV6-1,NA,CASSELSGATEAFF,TGTGCCAGCAGTGAACTGTCGGGAGCGACTGAAGCTTTCTTT
few,TRBJ1-4,TRBV9,NA,CASSAGTTNEKLFF,TGTGCCAGCAGCGCCGGGACAACTAATGAAAAACTGTTTTTT
few,TRBJ1-2,TRBV7-2,TRBD1,CASSLTTGESGYTF,TGTGCCAGCAGCTTAACTACAGGGGAAAGTGGCTACACCTTC
NA,TRBJ1-1,TRBV9,TRBD1,CASSVGDRLNTEAFF,TGTGCCAGCAGCGTAGGGGACAGGTTGAACACTGAAGCTTTCTTT
few,TRBJ2-7,TRBV9,TRBD2,CASSPQTSGGSYEQYF,TGTGCCAGCAGCCCTCAGACTAGCGGGGGTTCCTACGAGCAGTACTTC
NA,TRBJ2-1,TRBV6-5,NA,CASSSQAGANYNEQFF,TGTGCCAGCAGTTCCCAAGCGGGTGCAAACTACAATGAGCAGTTCTTC
NA,TRBJ2-5,TRBV7-9,TRBD1,CASSNRQGQETQYF,TGTGCCAGCAGCAACCGACAGGGGCAAGAGACCCAGTACTTC
NA,TRBJ2-7,TRBV10-3,TRBD2,CAISEGAGDAEQYF,TGTGCCATCAGTGAGGGAGCGGGGGATGCCGAGCAGTACTTC
NA,TRBJ2-2,TRBV2,NA,CASSEEGGSTGELFF,TGTGCCAGCAGTGAGGAGGGTGGTAGCACCGGGGAGCTGTTTTTT